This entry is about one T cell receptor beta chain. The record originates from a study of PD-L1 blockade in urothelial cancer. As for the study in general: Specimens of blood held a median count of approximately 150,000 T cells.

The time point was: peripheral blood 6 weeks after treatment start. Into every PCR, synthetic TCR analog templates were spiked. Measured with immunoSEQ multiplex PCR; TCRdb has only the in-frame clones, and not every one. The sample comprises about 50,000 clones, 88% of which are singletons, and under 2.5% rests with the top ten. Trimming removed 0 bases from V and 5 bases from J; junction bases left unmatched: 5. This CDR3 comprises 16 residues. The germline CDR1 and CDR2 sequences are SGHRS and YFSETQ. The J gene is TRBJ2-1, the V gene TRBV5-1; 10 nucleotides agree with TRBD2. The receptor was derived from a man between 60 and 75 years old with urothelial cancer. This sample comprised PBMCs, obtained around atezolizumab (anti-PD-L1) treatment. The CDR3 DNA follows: TGCGCCAGCAGCTTGGGGTCGGGACTAGCGAACAATGAGCAGTTCTTC. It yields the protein CASSLGSGLANNEQFF.